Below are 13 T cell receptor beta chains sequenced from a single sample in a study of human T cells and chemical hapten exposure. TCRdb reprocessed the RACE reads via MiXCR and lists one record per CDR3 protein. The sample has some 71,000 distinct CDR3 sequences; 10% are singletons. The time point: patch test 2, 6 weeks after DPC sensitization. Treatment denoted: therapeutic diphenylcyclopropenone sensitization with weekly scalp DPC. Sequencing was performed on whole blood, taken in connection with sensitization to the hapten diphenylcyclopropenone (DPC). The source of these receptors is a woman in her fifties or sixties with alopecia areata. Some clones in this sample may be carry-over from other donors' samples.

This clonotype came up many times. CDR3 sequence reads: CSVGPGAGANVLTF. The CDR3 nucleotides read TGCAGCGTTGGGCCAGGGGCCGGGGCCAACGTCCTGACTTTC. The chain recombines TRBV29-1 with TRBJ2-6; D is perhaps TRBD1 (6 bases). With 4 bases removed from V and 4 bases from J, the gap between germline ends came to 11 bases. The CDR3 is 14 amino acids. CDR1 SQVTM and CDR2 ANQGSEA come from the germline V gene.

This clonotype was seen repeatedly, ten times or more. CDR3 loop: CASSRILAGLYNEQFF. CDR3 nucleotides: TGTGCCAGCAGCCGGATACTAGCGGGACTTTACAATGAGCAGTTCTTC. This chain links TRBV14 with TRBJ2-1; TRBD2 matches 10 bases. The CDR3 has 16 amino acids. CDR1 SGHDN and CDR2 FVKESK come from the germline V gene. V was clipped by 4 bases and J by 4 bases; unmatched bases: 7. Full variable domain (remainder filled in from reference TRBV14 and TRBJ2-1): EAGVTQFPSHSVIEKGQTVTLRCDPISGHDNLYWYRRVMGKEIKFLLHFVKESKQDESGMPNNRFLAERTGGTYSTLKVQPAELEDSGVYFCASSRILAGLYNEQFFGPGTRLTVL.

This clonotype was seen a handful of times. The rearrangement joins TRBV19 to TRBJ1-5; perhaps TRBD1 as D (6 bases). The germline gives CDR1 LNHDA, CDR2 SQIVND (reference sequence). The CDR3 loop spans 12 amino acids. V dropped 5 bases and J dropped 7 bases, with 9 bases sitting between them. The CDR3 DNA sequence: TGTGCCAGTAGTCCACAGGGACAGCCCCAGCATTTT. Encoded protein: CASSPQGQPQHF.

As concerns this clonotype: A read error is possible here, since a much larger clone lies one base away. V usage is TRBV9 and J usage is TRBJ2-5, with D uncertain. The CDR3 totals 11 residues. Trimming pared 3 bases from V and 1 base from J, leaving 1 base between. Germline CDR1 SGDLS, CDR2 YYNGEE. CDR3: CASSAQETQYF. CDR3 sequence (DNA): TGTGCCAGCAGCGCCCAAGAGACCCAGTACTTC.

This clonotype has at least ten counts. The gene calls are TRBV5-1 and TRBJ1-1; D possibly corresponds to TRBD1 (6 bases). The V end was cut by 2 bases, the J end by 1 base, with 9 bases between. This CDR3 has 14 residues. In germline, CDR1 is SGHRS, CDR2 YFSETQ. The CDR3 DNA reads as TGCGCCAGCAGCTTTAGGACAGAGAACACTGAAGCTTTCTTT. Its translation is CASSFRTENTEAFF.

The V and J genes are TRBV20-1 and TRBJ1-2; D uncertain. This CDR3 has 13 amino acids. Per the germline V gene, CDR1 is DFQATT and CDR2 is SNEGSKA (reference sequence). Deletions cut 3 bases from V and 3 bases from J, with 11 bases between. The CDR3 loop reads CSASPQLDYGYTF. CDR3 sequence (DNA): TGCAGTGCTAGTCCCCAGCTCGACTATGGCTACACCTTC.

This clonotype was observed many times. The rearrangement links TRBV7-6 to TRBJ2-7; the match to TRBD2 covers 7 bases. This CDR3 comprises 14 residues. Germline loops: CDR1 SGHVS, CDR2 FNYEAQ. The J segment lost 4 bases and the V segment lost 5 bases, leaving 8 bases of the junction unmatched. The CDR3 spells CASSRSGLQYEQYF. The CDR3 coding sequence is TGTGCCAGCAGCCGTTCGGGACTACAGTACGAGCAGTACTTC.

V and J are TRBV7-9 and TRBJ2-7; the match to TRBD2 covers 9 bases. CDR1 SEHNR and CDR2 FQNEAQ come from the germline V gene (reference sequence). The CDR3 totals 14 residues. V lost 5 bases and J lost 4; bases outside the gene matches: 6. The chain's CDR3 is CASSRSGSVYEQYF. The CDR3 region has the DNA TGTGCCAGCAGCCGTAGCGGGAGTGTGTACGAGCAGTACTTC.

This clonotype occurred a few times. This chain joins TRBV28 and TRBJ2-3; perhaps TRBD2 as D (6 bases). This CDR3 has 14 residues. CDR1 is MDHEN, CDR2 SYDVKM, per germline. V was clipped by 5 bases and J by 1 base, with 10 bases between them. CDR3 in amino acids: CASSALAGTDTQYF. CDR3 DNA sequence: TGTGCCAGCAGTGCGTTAGCGGGCACAGATACGCAGTATTTT.

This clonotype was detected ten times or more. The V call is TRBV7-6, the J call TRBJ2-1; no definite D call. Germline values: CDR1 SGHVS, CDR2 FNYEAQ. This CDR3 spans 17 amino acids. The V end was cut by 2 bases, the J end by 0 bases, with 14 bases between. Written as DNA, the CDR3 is TGTGCCAGCAGCTTAATGGGCCCAGAGAGCTCCTACAATGAGCAGTTCTTC. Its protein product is CASSLMGPESSYNEQFF.

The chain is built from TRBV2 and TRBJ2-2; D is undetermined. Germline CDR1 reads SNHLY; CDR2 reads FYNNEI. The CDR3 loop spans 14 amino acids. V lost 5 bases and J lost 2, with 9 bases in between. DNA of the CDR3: TGTGCCAGCAGTAGTGGGTACAACACCGGGGAGCTGTTTTTT. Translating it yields CASSSGYNTGELFF.

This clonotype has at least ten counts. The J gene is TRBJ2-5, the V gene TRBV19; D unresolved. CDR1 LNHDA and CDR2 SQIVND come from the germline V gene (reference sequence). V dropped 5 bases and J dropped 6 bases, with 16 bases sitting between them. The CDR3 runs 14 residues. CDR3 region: CASSLGPTQQTQYF. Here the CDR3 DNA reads TGTGCCAGTAGTCTCGGACCCACACAGCAGACCCAGTACTTC.

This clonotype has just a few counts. The CDR3 DNA sequence: TGTGCCTGGAGTCAAGGGTATGGCTACACCTTC. Its protein product is CAWSQGYGYTF. This rearrangement joins TRBV30 to TRBJ1-2; D not certain. The CDR3 runs 11 residues. The ends were cut back, 2 bases at V and 5 bases at J, with 6 bases in the middle. The germline V gene encodes CDR1 GTSNPN and CDR2 SVGIG (reference sequence).